A single sample gave rise to the 29 T cell receptor beta chains below, sequenced in a study of spatial heterogeneity in lung cancer. Time point: blood at routine non-recurrence follow-up after resection. Without sorting, whole RNA was sequenced from tumor, nontumor lung or frozen PBMC. TCRdb reanalysed the 5' RACE reads using MiXCR and keeps one entry per CDR3 protein. The profile shows around 110,000 distinct CDR3 sequences, 9% to 15% of them singletons. The sample consisted of PBMCs, taken at follow-up. The origin of the receptors is a male donor with early-stage non-small cell lung cancer.

This chain joins TRBV16 and TRBJ1-6, with a possible D match to TRBD1 (6 bases). The germline V gene has CDR1 KGHSY and CDR2 FQNENV. V was cut by 4 bases and J by 6 bases, with 10 bases left in between. The CDR3 loop spans 14 amino acids. In DNA, the CDR3 is TGTGCCAGCAGCCCGCAGGGGTCTAATTCACCCCTCCACTTT. Its translation: CASSPQGSNSPLHF.

This clonotype was picked up a small number of times. The J gene is TRBJ2-1, the V gene TRBV27, with no clear D. CDR3 size: 12 residues. Germline V lookup: CDR1 MNHEY, CDR2 SMNVEV (reference sequence). Trimming took 3 bases from V and 6 from J, leaving 6 bases between them. CDR3 in amino acids: CASSFWGNEQFF. The CDR3 DNA follows: TGTGCCAGCAGTTTCTGGGGCAATGAGCAGTTCTTC.

There are many counts of this clonotype. The rearrangement uses TRBV7-9 and TRBJ1-1, with 8 bases identical to TRBD1. With V trimmed by 6 bases and J by 3 bases, 3 bases remained unmatched. Germline V gene lookup returns CDR1 SEHNR and CDR2 FQNEAQ (reference sequence). The CDR3 sequence is 13 residues long. Here the CDR3 DNA reads TGTGCCAGCAGTCCACAGGGGGACACTGAAGCTTTCTTT. It is translated as CASSPQGDTEAFF. Supplemented by reference TRBV7-9 and TRBJ1-1, the full variable domain reads DTGVSQNPRHKITKRGQNVTFRCDPISEHNRLYWYRQTLGQGPEFLTYFQNEAQLEKSRLLSDRFSAERPKGSFSTLEIQRTEQGDSAMYLCASSPQGDTEAFFGQGTRLTVV.

This clonotype was picked up many times. The rearrangement uses TRBV12-3 or TRBV12-4 and TRBJ2-3; the D is unclear. Trimming took 4 bases from V and 2 from J, leaving 4 bases between them. There are 12 residues in the CDR3. Here the CDR3 DNA reads TGTGCCAGCAGTTACCTCACAGATACGCAGTATTTT. Translating it yields CASSYLTDTQYF.

The chain carries TRBV11-2 and TRBJ2-5; TRBD1 or TRBD2 may be the D gene (5 bases each). This CDR3 region has 15 residues. V gave up 1 base and J gave up 1 base, with 10 bases separating them. Germline CDR1 SGHAT, CDR2 FQNNGV. The DNA for the CDR3 is TGTGCCAGCAGCTTAGCTAGAGGGGCCCAAGAGACCCAGTACTTC. This translates into CASSLARGAQETQYF.

V usage is TRBV5-4 and J usage is TRBJ2-1; the D is unclear. From germline, CDR1 is SGHNT and CDR2 YYREEE (reference sequence). V was trimmed by 1 base and J by 0 bases, leaving 8 bases between them. The CDR3 is 15 amino acids. CDR3 protein: CASSLTVSSYNEQFF. The CDR3 DNA is TGTGCCAGCAGCTTGACGGTAAGCTCCTACAATGAGCAGTTCTTC.

In this sample, this clonotype turned up many times. This chain connects TRBV6-5 to TRBJ1-2; 9 nucleotides match TRBD1. Germline V gene data show CDR1 as MNHEY and CDR2 as SVGAGI. The CDR3 consists of 13 residues. Germline trimming cut 8 bases from V and 1 base from J; bases unmatched to any gene: 2. Written as DNA, the CDR3 is TGTGCCAGCCGGACAGGGGTTAACTATGGCTACACCTTC. Amino acids: CASRTGVNYGYTF.

This clonotype was observed many times. CDR3 sequence: CASSSGRYNSPLHF. The CDR3 region has the DNA TGTGCCAGCAGCTCGGGGCGTTATAATTCACCCCTCCACTTT. This chain links TRBV7-3 with TRBJ1-6; tentative D call: TRBD1 (5 bases). Trimming shortened V by 4 bases and J by 4 bases, and 8 bases separated the two germline ends. The CDR3 is 14 residues long. Looked up from germline, CDR1 is SGHTA and CDR2 is FQGTGA.

This clonotype showed up many times. This chain uses TRBV20-1 with TRBJ1-1, with 7 positions matching TRBD1. This CDR3 region has 14 residues. With 0 bases clipped from V and 8 bases from J, the junction kept 9 bases outside the gene matches. The germline V gene has CDR1 DFQATT and CDR2 SNEGSKA (reference sequence). In DNA form, the CDR3 reads TGCAGTGCTAGAGACCAAGGGGGCCGGAACGAAGCTTTCTTT. This translates into CSARDQGGRNEAFF.

The table lists this clonotype with a few counts. This chain links TRBV3-1 with TRBJ1-3, with D unresolved. The germline V gene encodes CDR1 LGHDT and CDR2 YNNKEL (reference sequence). The CDR3 has 15 residues. The V end lost 6 bases, the J end lost 0 bases, and 12 bases lay between the germline ends. CDR3 bases: TGTGCCAGCAGGCCCACAGCTATCTCTGGAAACACCATATATTTT. Its translation: CASRPTAISGNTIYF.

V and J are TRBV12-3 or TRBV12-4 and TRBJ2-7; no reliable D call. This CDR3 is built from 12 residues. The V and J ends lost 6 bases and 6 bases respectively, with 12 bases between them. CDR3 amino acids: CASRASRFEQYF. CDR3 bases: TGTGCCAGCAGGGCCTCTCGATTCGAGCAGTACTTC.

This clonotype was found once. The CDR3 DNA follows: TGTGCCAGCCGCCCCAGGGGATCGGATGAAAAACTGTTTTTT. Residues: CASRPRGSDEKLFF. V usage is TRBV5-8 and J usage is TRBJ1-4, with D perhaps TRBD1 (6 bases). Between the trimmed V and J ends, which lost 7 bases and 6 bases, there was a span of 16 bases. There are 14 residues in the CDR3. Germline V CDR1 and CDR2: SGHTS, YDEGEE.

The CDR3 nucleotides read TGTGCCAGCACGCAGGGGAGTCGAGAGACCCAGTACTTC. Translation gives CASTQGSRETQYF. The rearrangement joins TRBV11-1 to TRBJ2-5; D is possibly TRBD1 (6 bases). CDR1 is SGHAT and CDR2 is FQDESV in the germline V gene (reference sequence). The CDR3 extends over 13 amino acids. V dropped 7 bases and J dropped 4 bases, with 13 bases sitting between them. Full variable domain (missing parts from reference TRBV11-1 and TRBJ2-5): EAEVAQSPRYKITEKSQAVAFWCDPISGHATLYWYRQILGQGPELLVQFQDESVVDDSQLPKDRFSAERLKGVDSTLKIQPAELGDSAMYLCASTQGSRETQYFGPGTRLLVL.

The rearrangement joins TRBV4-1 to TRBJ1-2; D gene uncertain. Deletions cut 1 base from V and 2 bases from J, with 20 bases between. The CDR3 extends over 18 amino acids. Germline V lookup: CDR1 MGHRA, CDR2 YSYEKL. This chain's CDR3 is CASSQVVKKGQDNYGYTF. As DNA, the CDR3 is TGCGCCAGCAGCCAAGTAGTTAAAAAAGGGCAGGACAACTATGGCTACACCTTC.

The chain uses TRBV20-1 and TRBJ2-4, with D tentatively TRBD1 (6 bases). CDR3 size: 14 residues. V gave up 3 bases and J gave up 0 bases, with 9 bases separating them. Germline values: CDR1 DFQATT, CDR2 SNEGSKA (reference sequence). CDR3: CSASTGLAKNIQYF. CDR3 nucleotides: TGCAGTGCTAGCACAGGGCTAGCCAAAAACATTCAGTACTTC.

Only a few counts were recorded for this clonotype. V and J are TRBV28 and TRBJ1-5, with no clear D. The CDR3 runs 12 residues. The germline gives CDR1 MDHEN, CDR2 SYDVKM. The V gene lost 1 base and the J gene lost 6 bases, with 4 bases spanning the gap. CDR3 sequence (DNA): TGTGCCAGCAGTTTATATCCTCAGCCCCAGCATTTT. It is translated as CASSLYPQPQHF.

This clonotype was counted between two and nine times. V and J are TRBV7-9 and TRBJ2-7, with D maybe TRBD1 (5 bases). V gave up 5 bases and J gave up 0 bases, with 23 bases separating them. Germline V gene lookup returns CDR1 SEHNR and CDR2 FQNEAQ (reference sequence). The CDR3 is 18 residues long. The CDR3 DNA is TGTGCCAGCAGCCCCCCGCCGACAGCCAGACTCAGCTCCTACGAGCAGTACTTC. Its protein product is CASSPPPTARLSSYEQYF. The variable domain in full, completed from reference TRBV7-9 and TRBJ2-7, reads DTGVSQNPRHKITKRGQNVTFRCDPISEHNRLYWYRQTLGQGPEFLTYFQNEAQLEKSRLLSDRFSAERPKGSFSTLEIQRTEQGDSAMYLCASSPPPTARLSSYEQYFGPGTRLTVT.

This clonotype was seen more than once but under ten times. The V call is TRBV6-5, the J call TRBJ1-6; 11 bases fit TRBD1. CDR1 MNHEY and CDR2 SVGAGI come from the germline V gene. The CDR3 sequence is 14 residues long. The junction had 3 bases not matched to a gene; V was cut back by 4 bases and J by 10 bases. CDR3 sequence reads: CASSWTGGGSPLHF. The CDR3 DNA follows: TGTGCCAGCAGTTGGACAGGGGGCGGCTCACCCCTCCACTTT.

This clonotype was seen a handful of times. CDR3 sequence (DNA): TGCGCCAGCAGCTATCCCAGGGACTTTAATTCACCCCTCCACTTT. Protein sequence: CASSYPRDFNSPLHF. This rearrangement joins TRBV4-1 to TRBJ1-6; tentatively, D is TRBD1 (5 bases). Germline loops: CDR1 MGHRA, CDR2 YSYEKL. This CDR3 is 15 amino acids long. Trimming took off 5 bases at V and 6 bases at J, with 14 bases between the two ends.

The chain uses TRBV28 and TRBJ2-1; maybe TRBD1 (6 bases). Trimming stripped 3 bases from V and 5 bases from J, with 11 bases between. The CDR3 has 14 amino acids. Germline CDR1 reads MDHEN; CDR2 reads SYDVKM. The CDR3 protein is CASSFWTVDNEQFF. The CDR3 nucleotides read TGTGCCAGCAGTTTTTGGACAGTTGACAATGAGCAGTTCTTC.

This clonotype was seen a handful of times. V usage is TRBV10-3 and J usage is TRBJ1-2; 10 bases align to TRBD1. CDR1 and CDR2 (germline): ENHRY, SYGVKD. The J segment lost 3 bases and the V segment lost 4 bases, leaving 5 bases of the junction unmatched. This CDR3 is 15 amino acids long. The chain's CDR3 is CAISGDRGKDYGYTF. The CDR3 bases are TGTGCCATCAGTGGGGACAGGGGTAAGGACTATGGCTACACCTTC.

In its sample, this clonotype was seen many times. This sequence joins TRBV28 and TRBJ1-2; possibly TRBD1 for D (5 bases). V dropped 6 bases and J dropped 4 bases, with 18 bases sitting between them. The length of the CDR3 is 15 residues. Germline V gene sequence: CDR1 MDHEN, CDR2 SYDVKM. The CDR3 sequence is CASRGVSAGSYGYTF. Here the CDR3 DNA reads TGTGCCAGCAGAGGGGTTTCGGCAGGTAGCTATGGCTACACCTTC.

This clonotype came up many times. This chain connects TRBV11-2 to TRBJ2-7; D may correspond to TRBD1 or TRBD2 (5 bases each). The V end was cut by 5 bases, the J end by 6 bases, with 17 bases between. The CDR3 is 14 residues long. Germline CDR1 SGHAT, CDR2 FQNNGV. The CDR3, as DNA: TGTGCCAGCAGCGGGTGGTCCGCTGGGGGCGAGCAGTACTTC. Translating it yields CASSGWSAGGEQYF.

This clonotype was detected a few times. The V gene is TRBV3-1, the J gene TRBJ1-2; D is ambiguous. V was pared by 0 bases and J by 1 base, with 3 bases between. The CDR3 covers 13 residues. From germline, CDR1 is LGHDT and CDR2 YNNKEL (reference sequence). DNA for the CDR3: TGTGCCAGCAGCCAAGATCTTAACTATGGCTACACCTTC. It codes for CASSQDLNYGYTF.

There are many counts of this clonotype. This chain links TRBV5-4 with TRBJ2-7, with 8 bases fitting TRBD1. CDR1 and CDR2 from the germline V gene are SGHNT and YYREEE (reference sequence). Trimming at V came to 6 bases and at J to 5 bases, leaving 13 bases not matched to a gene. This CDR3 spans 15 amino acids. The CDR3 protein is CASNRLGQGMDEQYF. CDR3 bases: TGTGCCAGCAACCGACTAGGACAGGGCATGGACGAGCAGTACTTC.

The V gene is TRBV28, the J gene TRBJ1-5; tentative D call: TRBD1 (5 bases). Trimming cost V 1 base and J 0 bases, with 7 bases left between them. CDR1 is MDHEN, CDR2 SYDVKM, per germline. The length of the CDR3 is 15 residues. Written as DNA, the CDR3 is TGTGCCAGCAGTTTATCAGGGTATAGCAATCAGCCCCAGCATTTT. Translated, it gives CASSLSGYSNQPQHF.

This clonotype turned up a few times. The gene calls are TRBV11-2 and TRBJ2-3, with 12 bases fitting TRBD2. CDR3 length: 16 amino acids. V shed 5 bases and J 3 bases; nucleotides not matched to a gene: 6. Looked up from germline, CDR1 is SGHAT and CDR2 is FQNNGV. The CDR3 DNA reads TGTGCCAGCAGCACTCTTACTAGCGGGGGGACAGATACGCAGTATTTT. As protein: CASSTLTSGGTDTQYF.

J is TRBJ2-3 and V is TRBV3-1; D is unclear. Germline lookup yields CDR1 LGHDT and CDR2 YNNKEL (reference sequence). The CDR3 is 13 residues long. V dropped 2 bases and J dropped 2 bases, with 5 bases sitting between them. The CDR3 loop is CASSQRDTDTQYF. CDR3 DNA sequence: TGTGCCAGCAGCCAACGCGACACAGATACGCAGTATTTT.

The CDR3 DNA sequence: TGCGCCAGCAGCCAAGACACGAGGTTAAGCTCCTACAATGAGCAGTTCTTC. Translating gives CASSQDTRLSSYNEQFF. The chain employs TRBV4-3 and TRBJ2-1; D remains ambiguous. Germline V gives CDR1 LGHNA, CDR2 YSLEER. The CDR3 sequence is 17 residues long. Trimming removed 0 bases at V and 0 bases at J, with 12 bases between.